The T cell receptor (beta chain) under discussion was sequenced for a study of T cell repertoires in cytomegalovirus infection (dated by TCRdb to 2018 to 2020). Background for the entire study: Recently identified HLA-C-restricted CMV epitopes, whose presentation resists viral immunomodulation, were targeted by peptide stimulations together with well-studied HLA-B-restricted epitopes. The HLA type of each donor mattered for the analysis, because public TCR beta signatures pointed to carriage of CMV infection along with the matching HLA type.

Regarding this clonotype: Its target antigen remains unknown. Base qualities are not at hand, and no much larger clone is one base apart.

Trimming takes 6 bases from V and 4 bases from J, and the germline ends sit 12 bases apart. The CDR3 starts with the cysteine, ends with the phenylalanine, and has 14 residues. Only the CDR3 part of the read is kept: 42 bases, read in frame from the first base. In the germline V gene (reference sequence), CDR1 corresponds to MNHEY and CDR2 to SMNVEV. Study-wide conclusions, independent of this receptor: In both this cohort and an independent roughly 400-donor cohort, the cumulative frequency of public TCR beta family members distinguished carriers of CMV infection plus the relevant HLA type. The ex vivo response was dominated by HLA-C-restricted CMV-specific TCR beta clonotypes, and the single most frequent clonotype in two of eight donors was supplied by these HLA-C-restricted clonotypes.

What the treatment or condition label conveys for this sample: in vitro stimulation with specific CMV peptide epitopes to enrich CMV-specific T cells. These reads were obtained on an Illumina HiSeq 1500. The public reads were reanalyzed by TCRdb: fastp trimming at Q25, MiXCR alignment, in-frame beta chains only. A single entry per CDR3 protein holds the most common genes and DNA from its merged rows. The sample table shows about 770,000 distinct CDR3 sequences, and about 29% are seen once. The ten largest account for around 13% of the sample. The starting material was cultured CD8+ T cells from PBMCs, obtained from culture after CMV antigen stimulation. The receptor was derived from a human donor in good health (CMV status not recorded). Some clones in this sample may be carry-over from other donors' samples. The chain employs TRBV27 and TRBJ2-2; the D gene cannot be resolved beyond TRBD1 or TRBD2, each matching 5 bases. The CDR3 sequence is CASRTGTLTGELFF. The DNA sequence reads TGTGCCAGCAGAACCGGGACCCTCACCGGGGAGCTGTTTTTT.